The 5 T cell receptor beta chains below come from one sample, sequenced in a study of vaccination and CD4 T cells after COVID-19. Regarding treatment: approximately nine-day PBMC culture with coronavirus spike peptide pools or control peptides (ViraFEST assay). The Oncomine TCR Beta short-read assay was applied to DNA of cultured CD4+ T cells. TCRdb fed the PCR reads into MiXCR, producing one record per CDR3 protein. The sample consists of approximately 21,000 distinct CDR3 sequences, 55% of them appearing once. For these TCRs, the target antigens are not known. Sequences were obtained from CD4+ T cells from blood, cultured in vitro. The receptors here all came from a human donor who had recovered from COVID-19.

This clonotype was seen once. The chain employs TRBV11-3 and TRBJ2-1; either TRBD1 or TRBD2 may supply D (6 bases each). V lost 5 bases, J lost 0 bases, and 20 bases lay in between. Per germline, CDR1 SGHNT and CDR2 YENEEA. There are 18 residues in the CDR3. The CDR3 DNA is TGTGCCAGCAGCGGGATTAGGGGGGATTCCAGCTCCTACAATGAGCAGTTCTTC. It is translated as CASSGIRGDSSSYNEQFF.

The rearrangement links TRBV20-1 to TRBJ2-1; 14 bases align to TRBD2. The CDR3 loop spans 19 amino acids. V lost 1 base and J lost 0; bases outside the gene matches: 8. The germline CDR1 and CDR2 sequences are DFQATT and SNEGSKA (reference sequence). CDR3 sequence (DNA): TGCAGTGCTAGAGTCCAGACTAGCGGGAGGGGGAGCTCCTACAATGAGCAGTTCTTC. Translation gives CSARVQTSGRGSSYNEQFF.

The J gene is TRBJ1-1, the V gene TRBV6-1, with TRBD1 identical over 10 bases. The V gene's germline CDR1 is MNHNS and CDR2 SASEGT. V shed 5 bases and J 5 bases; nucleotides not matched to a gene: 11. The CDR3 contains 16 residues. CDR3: CASSMDRGMRGTEAFF. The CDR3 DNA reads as TGTGCCAGCAGTATGGACAGGGGGATGAGGGGAACTGAAGCTTTCTTT.

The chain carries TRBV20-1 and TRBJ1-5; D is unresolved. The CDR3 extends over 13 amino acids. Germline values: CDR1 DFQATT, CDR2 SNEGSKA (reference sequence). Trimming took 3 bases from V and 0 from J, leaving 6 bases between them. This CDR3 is CSASVDSNQPQHF. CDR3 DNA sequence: TGCAGTGCTAGCGTAGATAGCAATCAGCCCCAGCATTTT.

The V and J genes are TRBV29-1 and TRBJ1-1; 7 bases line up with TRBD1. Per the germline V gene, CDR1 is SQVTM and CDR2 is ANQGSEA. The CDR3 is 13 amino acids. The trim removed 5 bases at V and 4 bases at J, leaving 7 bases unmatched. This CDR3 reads CSVIRGRVTEAFF. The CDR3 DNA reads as TGCAGCGTTATTAGGGGGCGCGTCACTGAAGCTTTCTTT.